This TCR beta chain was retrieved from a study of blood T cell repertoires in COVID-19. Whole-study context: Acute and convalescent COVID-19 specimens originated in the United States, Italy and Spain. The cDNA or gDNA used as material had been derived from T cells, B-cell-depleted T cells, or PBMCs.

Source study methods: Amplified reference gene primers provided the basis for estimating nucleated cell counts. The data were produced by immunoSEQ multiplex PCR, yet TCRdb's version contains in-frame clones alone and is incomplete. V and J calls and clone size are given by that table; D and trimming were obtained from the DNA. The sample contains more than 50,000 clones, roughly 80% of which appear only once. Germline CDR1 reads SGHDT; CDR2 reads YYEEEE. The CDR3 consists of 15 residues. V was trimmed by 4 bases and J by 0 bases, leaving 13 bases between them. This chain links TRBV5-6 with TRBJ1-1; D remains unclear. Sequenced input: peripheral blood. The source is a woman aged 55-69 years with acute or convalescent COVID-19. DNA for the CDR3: TGTGCCAGCAGCCTCCCCGCTAGGATGAACACTGAAGCTTTCTTT. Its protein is CASSLPARMNTEAFF.